This TCR beta chain was recorded in a study of blood T cell repertoires in COVID-19. In the study overall: Researchers got acute and convalescent COVID-19 samples from the United States, Italy and Spain. Nucleic acid was either cDNA or gDNA, and it came from T cells, B-cell-depleted T cells, or PBMCs.

Assay: immunoSEQ multiplex PCR; the TCRdb copy retains only in-frame clones and omits some. The data hold a few hundred thousand clones, with 81% observed a single time. CDR1 is SGHRS, CDR2 YFSETQ, per germline. Trimming shortened V by 0 bases and J by 5 bases, and 5 bases separated the two germline ends. The CDR3 has 12 residues. This receptor was obtained from a human donor with acute or convalescent COVID-19. The donor label of this sample is uncertain. Sequencing used peripheral blood. The V call is TRBV5-1, the J call TRBJ1-2; D ambiguous. This chain's CDR3 is CASSLGAYGYTF. Here the CDR3 DNA reads TGCGCCAGCAGCTTGGGGGCTTATGGCTACACCTTC.